This TCR beta chain was found in a study of blood T cell repertoires in COVID-19. Study as a whole: Samples of COVID-19 (acute and convalescent) were obtained from the United States, Italy and Spain. T cells, B-cell-depleted T cells, or PBMCs supplied cDNA or gDNA.

Germline loops: CDR1 LNHDA, CDR2 SQIVND (reference sequence). Trimming took 0 bases from V and 8 from J, leaving 16 bases between them. The CDR3 loop spans 15 amino acids. Study processing details: Using reference gene primer amplification, nucleated cell counts were estimated. Libraries were prepared by immunoSEQ multiplex PCR; TCRdb keeps only in-frame clonotypes and omits some of them. D and trimming come from the DNA, and the V and J calls and clone size come from that table. The data hold approximately 410,000 clones, with more than 80% observed a single time. Sequencing was carried out using peripheral blood. The chain links TRBV19 to TRBJ1-2; possible D gene TRBD1, 5 bases. The TCR originated in a woman aged 25-40 years with active or convalescent COVID-19. DNA of the CDR3: TGTGCCAGTAGTATAGATTTTTTCGGCGCAGGGGGCTACACCTTC. It specifies CASSIDFFGAGGYTF.